This is a list of T cell receptor beta chains from one sample in a study of molecular identifiers for immune sequencing clone quantification. TCRdb recomputed calls from the PCR reads with MiXCR, one row per CDR3 protein. Of under 600,000 distinct CDR3 sequences listed, about a quarter are singletons. Sample: naive CD8+ T cells from blood, with Jurkat cell RNA spiked in. The receptors stem from a human donor in good health. Some libraries in this study had Jurkat cell RNA spiked in. Both conserved end residues are part of each CDR3. Each record gives: V gene, J gene, D gene, clone size, CDR3 protein, CDR3 DNA. D genes are given only for firm matches. Expanded clones are given a class, and other clones once, few, many or no size at all.

>TRBV7-9|TRBJ1-5|NA|NA
CASSLSAGYSNQPQHF
TGTGCCAGCAGCTTATCCGCTGGGTATAGCAATCAGCCCCAGCATTTT
>TRBV12-3/TRBV12-4|TRBJ2-3|NA|few
CASSPRHNTDTQYF
TGTGCCAGCAGCCCTCGACATAACACAGATACGCAGTATTTT
>TRBV9|TRBJ2-5|TRBD2|NA
CASSVLAGGRETQYF
TGTGCCAGCAGCGTACTAGCGGGGGGACGAGAGACCCAGTACTTC
>TRBV7-6|TRBJ2-7|NA|NA
CASSLGLVPNEQYF
TGTGCCAGCAGCTTAGGACTGGTTCCTAACGAGCAGTACTTC
>TRBV4-3|TRBJ1-6|NA|many
CASSQGSRGSPLHF
TGCGCCAGCAGCCAAGGGAGCCGGGGCTCACCCCTCCACTTT
>TRBV7-9|TRBJ1-2|NA|many
CASSQSSSGYTF
TGTGCCAGCAGCCAGTCGTCGTCTGGCTACACCTTC
>TRBV7-2|TRBJ2-5|TRBD2|many
CASSLTSARPGAQETQYF
TGTGCCAGCAGCCTCACTAGCGCCCGGCCTGGAGCCCAAGAGACCCAGTACTTC
>TRBV29-1|TRBJ2-2|NA|many
CSVDPGGGTGELFF
TGCAGCGTTGACCCTGGGGGAGGCACCGGGGAGCTGTTTTTT
>TRBV6-2/TRBV6-3|TRBJ1-1|NA|NA
CASSYDEGNTEAFF
TGTGCCAGCAGTTACGACGAGGGCAACACTGAAGCTTTCTTT
>TRBV5-6|TRBJ1-1|TRBD1|NA
CASSLGDSRDTEAFF
TGTGCCAGCAGCTTGGGGGACAGCAGGGACACTGAAGCTTTCTTT
>TRBV21-1|TRBJ2-3|NA|few
CASSKRGRGQVSTDTQYF
TGTGCCAGCAGCAAAAGGGGGCGGGGACAGGTGTCCACAGATACGCAGTATTTT
>TRBV28|TRBJ2-3|NA|many
CASSPDILRTDTQYF
TGTGCCAGCAGTCCTGACATCCTCCGCACAGATACGCAGTATTTT
>TRBV28|TRBJ1-4|NA|many
CATSATVNEKLFF
TGTGCCACCTCCGCGACAGTCAATGAAAAACTGTTTTTT
>TRBV5-3|TRBJ1-2|NA|NA
CASSLGTKTNYGYTF
TGTGCCAGCAGCCTTGGGACAAAGACTAACTATGGCTACACCTTC
>TRBV5-1|TRBJ1-1|TRBD1|NA
CASRPGQRNTEASF
TGCGCCAGCAGACCGGGACAGCGAAACACTGAAGCTTCCTTT
>TRBV27|TRBJ1-1|NA|many
CASSLQGNTEAFF
TGTGCCAGCAGCTTGCAGGGCAACACTGAAGCTTTCTTT
>TRBV6-5|TRBJ1-1|NA|many
CASRQRGGIGAFF
TGTGCCAGCAGACAGAGGGGGGGTATTGGGGCTTTCTTT
>TRBV2|TRBJ2-5|TRBD2|NA
CASNAGGEAPYPQETQYF
TGTGCCAGCAACGCGGGGGGGGAGGCGCCTTATCCACAAGAGACCCAGTACTTC
>TRBV27|TRBJ2-7|NA|NA
CASSPRLAGGEQYF
TGTGCCAGCAGTCCTCGACTGGCCGGCGGGGAGCAGTACTTC
>TRBV12-3/TRBV12-4|TRBJ1-2|NA|few
CASSLYQGPANYGYTF
TGTGCCAGCAGTTTATATCAGGGGCCCGCTAACTATGGCTACACCTTC
>TRBV7-6|TRBJ1-1|NA|few
CASGEGGTEAFF
TGTGCCAGCGGCGAGGGTGGCACTGAAGCTTTCTTT
>TRBV11-2|TRBJ2-1|TRBD1|NA
CASNEQGSYSYNEQFF
TGTGCCAGCAACGAACAGGGGTCCTACTCCTACAATGAGCAGTTCTTC
>TRBV7-9|TRBJ2-3|TRBD2|few
CASSSTTQGGGRSGIVGDTQYF
TGTGCCAGCAGCTCAACGACCCAGGGTGGGGGTAGAAGCGGGATAGTGGGAGATACGCAGTATTTT
>TRBV2|TRBJ2-6|NA|many
CASTEAPGPGANVLTF
TGTGCCAGCACCGAGGCACCAGGCCCTGGGGCCAACGTCCTGACTTTC
>TRBV7-9|TRBJ1-5|TRBD1|few
CASSPEGAGNQPQHF
TGTGCCAGCAGCCCCGAGGGGGCCGGCAATCAGCCCCAGCATTTT
>TRBV7-8|TRBJ1-4|NA|NA
CASSPAGGVSSEKLFF
TGTGCCAGCAGCCCTGCTGGGGGGGTATCTAGTGAAAAACTGTTTTTT
>TRBV3-1|TRBJ1-2|TRBD1|NA
CASSQAGTGYGYTF
TGTGCCAGCAGCCAAGCCGGGACAGGCTATGGCTACACCTTC
>TRBV20-1|TRBJ2-7|NA|few
CSARVGGYEQYF
TGCAGTGCTAGAGTGGGCGGCTACGAGCAGTACTTC
>TRBV6-1|TRBJ1-5|TRBD1|many
CASSEYGTGDQPQHF
TGTGCCAGCAGTGAGTACGGGACAGGAGATCAGCCCCAGCATTTT
>TRBV19|TRBJ1-5|NA|NA
CASSSPGSVGNQPQHF
TGTGCCAGTAGTAGCCCCGGGAGTGTGGGCAATCAGCCCCAGCATTTT
>TRBV5-1|TRBJ2-1|NA|NA
CASSLTDNNEQFF
TGCGCCAGCAGCCTTACGGATAACAATGAGCAGTTCTTC
>TRBV28|TRBJ2-6|TRBD1|many
CASRRRDRDSGANVLTF
TGTGCCAGCAGAAGGCGGGACAGGGATTCTGGGGCCAACGTCCTGACTTTC
>TRBV11-2|TRBJ2-1|TRBD2|few
CASSSTSGGEFYNEQFF
TGTGCCAGCAGCTCAACCAGCGGGGGAGAATTTTACAATGAGCAGTTCTTC
>TRBV7-6|TRBJ2-7|NA|many
CASSTTEGVYEQYF
TGTGCCAGCAGCACTACCGAAGGGGTCTACGAGCAGTACTTC
>TRBV5-6|TRBJ2-3|NA|few
CASSADTDTQYF
TGTGCCAGCAGCGCAGACACAGATACGCAGTATTTT
>TRBV4-3|TRBJ1-1|NA|few
CASSQDVTANTEAFF
TGCGCCAGCAGCCAAGACGTGACAGCGAACACTGAAGCTTTCTTT
>TRBV19|TRBJ1-5|NA|NA
CASSTGAGSNQPQHF
TGTGCCAGTAGTACGGGGGCAGGTAGCAATCAGCCCCAGCATTTT
>TRBV7-2|TRBJ2-7|NA|few
CASSLGPFTTPSYEQYF
TGTGCCAGCAGCTTAGGACCTTTTACCACACCTTCCTACGAGCAGTACTTC
>TRBV27|TRBJ1-5|NA|many
CASSEGTDGYNQPQHF
TGTGCCAGCAGTGAGGGAACAGACGGTTACAATCAGCCCCAGCATTTT
>TRBV18|TRBJ2-7|NA|few
CASSRGDTLSYEQYF
TGTGCCAGCTCACGCGGGGACACCCTCTCCTACGAGCAGTACTTC
>TRBV27|TRBJ2-2|NA|few
CASSFKRRAGELFF
TGTGCCAGCAGTTTTAAAAGGAGGGCCGGGGAGCTGTTTTTT
>TRBV27|TRBJ2-1|NA|few
CASSFGPSYNEQFF
TGTGCCAGCAGTTTTGGACCCTCCTACAATGAGCAGTTCTTC
>TRBV6-2/TRBV6-3|TRBJ2-7|NA|many
CASSYLAYEQYF
TGTGCCAGCAGTTACTTGGCCTACGAGCAGTACTTC
>TRBV7-9|TRBJ1-5|NA|few
CASSYVNDQPQHF
TGTGCCAGCAGCTATGTGAATGATCAGCCCCAGCATTTT
>TRBV20-1|TRBJ2-7|NA|many
CSATAGYEQYF
TGCAGTGCTACCGCCGGCTACGAGCAGTACTTC
>TRBV4-1|TRBJ2-3|NA|many
CASSLKSDTQYF
TGCGCCAGCAGCCTTAAGTCAGATACGCAGTATTTT
>TRBV4-3|TRBJ2-2|TRBD2|NA
CASSQDELAENAGELFF
TGCGCCAGCAGCCAAGATGAACTAGCGGAGAATGCCGGGGAGCTGTTTTTT
>TRBV28|TRBJ2-1|TRBD1|few
CASSLGQGIRNEQFF
TGTGCCAGCAGTCTTGGACAGGGAATACGCAATGAGCAGTTCTTC
>TRBV12-3/TRBV12-4|TRBJ2-2|TRBD2|many
CASSLALGGTGELFF
TGTGCCAGCAGTTTAGCGCTGGGAGGGACCGGGGAGCTGTTTTTT
>TRBV29-1|TRBJ1-1|NA|few
CSVVGQALMNTEAFF
TGCAGCGTTGTAGGGCAGGCCCTCATGAACACTGAAGCTTTCTTT
>TRBV12-5|TRBJ2-7|NA|NA
CASGPEGPEGFREQYF
TGTGCTAGTGGTCCTGAGGGACCCGAGGGGTTTCGGGAGCAGTACTTC
>TRBV13|TRBJ2-3|NA|NA
CASSLIPDPKTTDTQYF
TGTGCCAGCAGCTTAATCCCGGACCCAAAGACCACAGATACGCAGTATTTT
>TRBV24-1|TRBJ2-1|TRBD2|many
CATSEIAGLRNEQFF
TGTGCCACCAGTGAGATAGCGGGCCTGAGGAATGAGCAGTTCTTC
>TRBV20-1|TRBJ2-3|TRBD2|NA
CSARREGHLQDTQYF
TGCAGTGCTAGACGGGAGGGCCATTTACAAGATACGCAGTATTTT
>TRBV2|TRBJ1-5|NA|NA
CASSEWSGLPDPPPHF
TGTGCCAGCAGTGAATGGTCAGGATTGCCCGATCCGCCCCCGCATTTT
>TRBV4-1|TRBJ2-1|TRBD2|few
CASSQVSSGVHNEQFF
TGCGCCAGCAGCCAAGTGTCTAGCGGGGTTCACAATGAGCAGTTCTTC
>TRBV25-1|TRBJ2-2|NA|many
CASSEPLAYNTGELFF
TGTGCCAGCAGTGAACCGTTGGCCTATAACACCGGGGAGCTGTTTTTT
>TRBV11-2|TRBJ2-2|TRBD2|NA
CASSTNRLAGETGELFF
TGTGCCAGCAGTACCAACCGACTAGCGGGAGAAACCGGGGAGCTGTTTTTT
>TRBV7-6|TRBJ1-6|NA|NA
CASSAGSVSTNSPLHF
TGTGCCAGCAGCGCGGGGAGCGTCAGTACTAATTCACCCCTCCACTTT